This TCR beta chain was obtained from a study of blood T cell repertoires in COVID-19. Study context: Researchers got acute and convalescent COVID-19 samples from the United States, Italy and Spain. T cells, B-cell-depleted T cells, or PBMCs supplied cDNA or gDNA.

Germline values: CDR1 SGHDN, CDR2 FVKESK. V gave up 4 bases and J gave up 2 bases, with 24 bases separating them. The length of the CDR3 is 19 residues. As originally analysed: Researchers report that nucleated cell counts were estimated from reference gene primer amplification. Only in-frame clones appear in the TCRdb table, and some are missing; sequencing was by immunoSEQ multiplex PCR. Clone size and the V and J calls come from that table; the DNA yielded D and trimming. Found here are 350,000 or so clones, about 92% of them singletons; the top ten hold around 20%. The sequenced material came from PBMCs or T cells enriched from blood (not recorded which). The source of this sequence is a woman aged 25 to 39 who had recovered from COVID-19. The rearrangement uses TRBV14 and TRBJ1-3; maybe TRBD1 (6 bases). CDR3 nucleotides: TGTGCCAGCAGCCTCCAGGGGCCCCCAGACGAAAAGCCTGGAAACACCATATATTTT. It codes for CASSLQGPPDEKPGNTIYF.